This T cell receptor (beta chain) is drawn from a study of T cells after yellow fever vaccination. Overall study findings and caveats: Sorted repertoires could include abundant contaminating clonotypes from bulk cells. A weaker secondary response peaked on day 5, the primary on day 15. Post-booster repertoires contained most primary-vaccination clones again (approximately 97% CD4, less than 90% CD8).

The V and J ends lost 0 bases and 3 bases respectively, with 12 bases between them. Looked up from germline, CDR1 is SGHRS and CDR2 is YFSETQ. This CDR3 region has 15 residues. This clonotype was recorded at least ten times. Its antigen is still unknown. The study made its TCR cDNA through 5'RACE template switching. That step introduced a universal primer site along with UMIs. TCRdb fed the 5' RACE reads into MiXCR, producing one record per CDR3 protein. The repertoire includes fewer than 150,000 distinct CDR3 sequences, 7.2% of them detected once, and roughly 3% sits in the top ten. This TCR was sampled from a man aged 18 to 30 who received the YFV17D yellow fever vaccine. The material was CD4+ T cells sorted from PBMCs, obtained roughly 47 days after the first yellow fever vaccination. This chain uses TRBV5-1 with TRBJ2-5; D might be TRBD1 or TRBD2, each matching 5 bases. CDR3 DNA: TGCGCCAGCAGCTTGGCCGGGACGGCAGAAGAGACCCAGTACTTC. Its translation is CASSLAGTAEETQYF. Full variable domain (missing parts from reference TRBV5-1 and TRBJ2-5): KAGVTQTPRYLIKTRGQQVTLSCSPISGHRSVSWYQQTPGQGLQFLFEYFSETQRNKGNFPGRFSGRQFSNSRSEMNVSTLELGDSALYLCASSLAGTAEETQYFGPGTRLLVL.